The rows below give T cell receptor beta chains drawn from one sample of a study of cytomegalovirus exposure and HLA in healthy donors. TCRdb's table, derived via immunoSEQ multiplex PCR, lists solely in-frame clones and lacks some. In the table there are around 140,000 clones, roughly nine tenths of which are singletons. The sequenced sample consisted of PBMCs. The receptors stem from a woman younger than 30 in good health and CMV-seronegative. The CDR3 runs from the conserved cysteine through the conserved F or W. The D gene is left open where the match is weak. Size is stated for part of the rows, as once, few or many counts, or as a class when the clone is expanded.

abundance: -
j_gene: TRBJ1-1
v_gene: TRBV5-8
d_gene: -
len: 15
CDR3aa: CASKKTGLANTEAFF
CDR3nt: TGTGCCAGCAAAAAAACAGGTTTGGCGAACACTGAAGCTTTCTTT

abundance: -
j_gene: TRBJ2-5
v_gene: TRBV5-1
d_gene: TRBD1
len: 14
CDR3aa: CASSLQGAGETQYF
CDR3nt: TGCGCCAGCAGCTTACAGGGGGCAGGGGAGACCCAGTACTTC

abundance: -
j_gene: TRBJ1-2
v_gene: TRBV29-1
d_gene: -
len: 11
CDR3aa: CSVGHSDGYTF
CDR3nt: TGCAGCGTTGGACATTCGGATGGCTACACCTTC

abundance: -
j_gene: TRBJ1-2
v_gene: TRBV6-1
d_gene: -
len: 12
CDR3aa: CASRSFNYGYTF
CDR3nt: TGTGCCAGCAGGAGTTTCAACTATGGCTACACCTTC

abundance: once
j_gene: TRBJ1-1
v_gene: TRBV6-6
d_gene: -
len: 14
CDR3aa: CASGPMGRGMGAFF
CDR3nt: TGTGCCAGCGGTCCCATGGGCAGGGGCATGGGAGCTTTCTTT

abundance: -
j_gene: TRBJ1-3
v_gene: TRBV6-5
d_gene: -
len: 16
CDR3aa: CASSYAPGSSGNTIYF
CDR3nt: TGTGCCAGCAGTTACGCGCCGGGGAGCTCTGGAAACACCATATATTTT

abundance: -
j_gene: TRBJ2-1
v_gene: TRBV12-5
d_gene: -
len: 12
CDR3aa: CASGLWGGHQFF
CDR3nt: TGTGCTAGTGGTTTGTGGGGGGGGCATCAGTTCTTC

abundance: -
j_gene: TRBJ2-3
v_gene: TRBV29-1
d_gene: -
len: 15
CDR3aa: CSVGGTQTSTDTQYF
CDR3nt: TGCAGCGTTGGCGGAACGCAAACTAGCACAGATACGCAGTATTTT

abundance: few
j_gene: TRBJ2-7
v_gene: TRBV2
d_gene: -
len: 12
CDR3aa: CASSYTSYEQYF
CDR3nt: TGTGCCAGCAGTTACACAAGTTACGAGCAGTACTTC

abundance: -
j_gene: TRBJ1-6
v_gene: TRBV6-5
d_gene: -
len: 13
CDR3aa: CASNPTRQSPLHF
CDR3nt: TGTGCCAGCAATCCGACAAGACAGTCACCCCTCCACTTT

abundance: -
j_gene: TRBJ2-5
v_gene: TRBV9
d_gene: -
len: 13
CDR3aa: CASSVAGDETQYF
CDR3nt: TGTGCCAGCAGCGTAGCGGGGGACGAGACCCAGTACTTC

abundance: -
j_gene: TRBJ2-7
v_gene: TRBV7-2
d_gene: TRBD1
len: 13
CDR3aa: CASSSGQWREQYF
CDR3nt: TGTGCCAGCAGCTCGGGACAGTGGAGGGAGCAGTACTTC

abundance: -
j_gene: TRBJ2-3
v_gene: TRBV5-6
d_gene: -
len: 19
CDR3aa: CASSPSRGRYLRYTDTQYF
CDR3nt: TGTGCCAGCAGCCCCTCGAGAGGAAGATACCTCCGCTACACAGATACGCAGTATTTT

abundance: once
j_gene: TRBJ1-1
v_gene: TRBV13
d_gene: TRBD1
len: 17
CDR3aa: CASSLAGTERLNTEAFF
CDR3nt: TGTGCCAGCAGCTTGGCAGGGACAGAAAGGCTGAACACTGAAGCTTTCTTT

abundance: -
j_gene: TRBJ2-1
v_gene: TRBV4-1
d_gene: -
len: 18
CDR3aa: CASSQDLGVRVPYNEQFF
CDR3nt: TGCGCCAGCAGCCAAGATCTCGGGGTTAGGGTCCCCTACAATGAGCAGTTCTTC

abundance: -
j_gene: TRBJ2-7
v_gene: TRBV2
d_gene: -
len: 14
CDR3aa: CASMATSGSYEQYF
CDR3nt: TGTGCCAGCATGGCCACCTCGGGCTCCTACGAGCAGTACTTC

abundance: -
j_gene: TRBJ1-5
v_gene: TRBV2
d_gene: TRBD1
len: 15
CDR3aa: CASSEEGAGWQPQHF
CDR3nt: TGTGCCAGCAGTGAGGAGGGGGCTGGGTGGCAGCCCCAGCATTTT

abundance: -
j_gene: TRBJ2-1
v_gene: TRBV7-8
d_gene: -
len: 14
CDR3aa: CASSSGTRGHEQFF
CDR3nt: TGTGCCAGCAGCTCCGGGACCAGGGGCCATGAGCAGTTCTTC

abundance: -
j_gene: TRBJ2-1
v_gene: TRBV7-9
d_gene: -
len: 11
CDR3aa: CASSSRGAPVF
CDR3nt: TGTGCCAGCAGCTCCAGGGGGGCCCCCGTCTTC

abundance: once
j_gene: TRBJ1-1
v_gene: TRBV27
d_gene: TRBD1
len: 12
CDR3aa: CASRLGTAEAFF
CDR3nt: TGTGCCAGCAGACTCGGGACAGCCGAAGCTTTCTTT

abundance: -
j_gene: TRBJ1-5
v_gene: TRBV6-1
d_gene: -
len: 14
CDR3aa: CASRVSPDNQPQHF
CDR3nt: TGTGCCAGCAGAGTTAGCCCTGATAATCAGCCCCAGCATTTT

abundance: -
j_gene: TRBJ2-7
v_gene: TRBV29-1
d_gene: -
len: 13
CDR3aa: CSVIGWGHYEQYF
CDR3nt: TGCAGCGTTATAGGATGGGGGCATTACGAGCAGTACTTC

abundance: -
j_gene: TRBJ1-6
v_gene: TRBV9
d_gene: -
len: 17
CDR3aa: CASSVAGGNSYNSPLHF
CDR3nt: TGTGCCAGCAGCGTAGCGGGGGGCAACTCCTATAATTCACCCCTCCACTTT

abundance: -
j_gene: TRBJ2-3
v_gene: TRBV5-1
d_gene: -
len: 15
CDR3aa: CASSLFPGGPDTQYF
CDR3nt: TGCGCCAGCAGCTTGTTTCCCGGGGGGCCAGATACGCAGTATTTT

abundance: -
j_gene: TRBJ2-7
v_gene: TRBV28
d_gene: TRBD2
len: 15
CDR3aa: CASSLSVAGTYEQYF
CDR3nt: TGTGCCAGCAGTTTATCGGTAGCGGGAACCTACGAGCAGTACTTC

abundance: -
j_gene: TRBJ2-3
v_gene: TRBV6-1
d_gene: -
len: 13
CDR3aa: CASSEGVPDTQYF
CDR3nt: TGTGCCAGCAGCGAAGGAGTGCCAGATACGCAGTATTTT

abundance: -
j_gene: TRBJ2-7
v_gene: TRBV5-5
d_gene: -
len: 14
CDR3aa: CASSPWGPVTEQYF
CDR3nt: TGTGCCAGCAGCCCATGGGGGCCAGTCACGGAGCAGTACTTC

abundance: once
j_gene: TRBJ1-2
v_gene: TRBV27
d_gene: -
len: 17
CDR3aa: CASSLSRRDRRNYGYTF
CDR3nt: TGTGCCAGCAGTTTATCTAGGAGGGACCGTCGTAACTATGGCTACACCTTC

abundance: -
j_gene: TRBJ1-3
v_gene: TRBV4-1
d_gene: -
len: 14
CDR3aa: CASSQDLSGNTIYF
CDR3nt: TGCGCCAGCAGCCAAGATCTGTCTGGAAACACCATATATTTT

abundance: -
j_gene: TRBJ1-2
v_gene: TRBV5-1
d_gene: TRBD1
len: 15
CDR3aa: CASSSGTGRWVGYTF
CDR3nt: TGCGCCAGCAGCTCCGGGACAGGGAGGTGGGTTGGCTACACCTTC

abundance: -
j_gene: TRBJ2-7
v_gene: TRBV19
d_gene: TRBD1
len: 14
CDR3aa: CASSIQDRVGEQYF
CDR3nt: TGTGCCAGTAGTATCCAAGACAGGGTAGGCGAGCAGTACTTC

abundance: -
j_gene: TRBJ2-7
v_gene: TRBV6-1
d_gene: -
len: 11
CDR3aa: CASRQGSEQYF
CDR3nt: TGTGCCAGCAGGCAGGGATCCGAGCAGTACTTC

abundance: -
j_gene: TRBJ1-1
v_gene: TRBV19
d_gene: TRBD1
len: 14
CDR3aa: CASSTAGTGSEAFF
CDR3nt: TGTGCCAGTAGTACCGCCGGGACAGGGTCTGAAGCTTTCTTT

abundance: -
j_gene: TRBJ1-1
v_gene: TRBV9
d_gene: TRBD1
len: 15
CDR3aa: CASSVDRGAYTEAFF
CDR3nt: TGTGCCAGCAGCGTAGACAGGGGAGCGTACACTGAAGCTTTCTTT

abundance: -
j_gene: TRBJ2-2
v_gene: TRBV7-6
d_gene: TRBD2
len: 18
CDR3aa: CASSTQGLAGVNTGELFF
CDR3nt: TGTGCCAGCAGCACCCAGGGACTAGCGGGGGTGAACACCGGGGAGCTGTTTTTT

abundance: -
j_gene: TRBJ1-1
v_gene: TRBV5-1
d_gene: TRBD1
len: 16
CDR3aa: CASQARGPEENTEAFF
CDR3nt: TGCGCCAGCCAAGCCAGGGGGCCAGAAGAAAACACTGAAGCTTTCTTT